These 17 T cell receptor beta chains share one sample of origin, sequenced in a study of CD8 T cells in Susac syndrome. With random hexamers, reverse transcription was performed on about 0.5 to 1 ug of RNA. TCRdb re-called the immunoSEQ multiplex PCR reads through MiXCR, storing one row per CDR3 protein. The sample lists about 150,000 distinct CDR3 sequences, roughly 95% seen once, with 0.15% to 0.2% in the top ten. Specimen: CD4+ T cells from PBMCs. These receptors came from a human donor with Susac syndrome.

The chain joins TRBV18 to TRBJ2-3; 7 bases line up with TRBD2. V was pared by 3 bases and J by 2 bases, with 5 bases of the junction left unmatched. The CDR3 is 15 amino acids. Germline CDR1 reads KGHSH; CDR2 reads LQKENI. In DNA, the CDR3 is TGTGCCAGCTCACCGAGGGAGGGGATCACAGATACGCAGTATTTT. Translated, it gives CASSPREGITDTQYF.

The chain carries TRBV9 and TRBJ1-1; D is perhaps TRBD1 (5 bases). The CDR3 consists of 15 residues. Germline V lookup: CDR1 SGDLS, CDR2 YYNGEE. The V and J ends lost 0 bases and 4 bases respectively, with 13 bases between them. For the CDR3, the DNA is TGTGCCAGCAGCGTAGCATCTACCAGGGCCACTGAAGCTTTCTTT. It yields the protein CASSVASTRATEAFF. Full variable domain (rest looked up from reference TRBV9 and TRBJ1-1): DSGVTQTPKHLITATGQRVTLRCSPRSGDLSVYWYQQSLDQGLQFLIQYYNGEERAKGNILERFSAQQFPDLHSELNLSSLELGDSALYFCASSVASTRATEAFFGQGTRLTVV.

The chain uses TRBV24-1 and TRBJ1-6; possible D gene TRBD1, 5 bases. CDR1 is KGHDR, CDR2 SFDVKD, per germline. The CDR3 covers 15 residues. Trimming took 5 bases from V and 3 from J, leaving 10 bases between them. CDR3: CATSARGGYNSPLHF. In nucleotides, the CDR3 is TGTGCCACCAGTGCTAGGGGCGGCTATAATTCACCCCTCCACTTT.

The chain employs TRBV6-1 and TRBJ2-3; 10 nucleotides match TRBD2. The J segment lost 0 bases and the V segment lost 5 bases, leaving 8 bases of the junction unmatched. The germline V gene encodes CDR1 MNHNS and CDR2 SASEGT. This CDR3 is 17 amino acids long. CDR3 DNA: TGTGCCAGCAGTCGGACTAGCGGTTACCAAAGCACAGATACGCAGTATTTT. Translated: CASSRTSGYQSTDTQYF.

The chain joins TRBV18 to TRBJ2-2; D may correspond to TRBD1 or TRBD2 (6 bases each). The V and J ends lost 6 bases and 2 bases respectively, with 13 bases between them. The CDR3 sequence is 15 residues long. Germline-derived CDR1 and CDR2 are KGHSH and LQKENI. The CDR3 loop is CASSPTGTNTGELFF. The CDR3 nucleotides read TGTGCCAGCTCTCCTACAGGGACTAACACCGGGGAGCTGTTTTTT.

CDR3 residues: CASSPYSQGWNEQFF. CDR3 DNA: TGTGCCAGCAGCCCGTACTCACAGGGATGGAATGAGCAGTTCTTC. The gene calls are TRBV7-3 and TRBJ2-1; D might be TRBD1 (6 bases). CDR3 length: 15 amino acids. The V and J ends lost 5 bases and 7 bases respectively, with 18 bases between them. Germline V gene sequence: CDR1 SGHTA, CDR2 FQGTGA.

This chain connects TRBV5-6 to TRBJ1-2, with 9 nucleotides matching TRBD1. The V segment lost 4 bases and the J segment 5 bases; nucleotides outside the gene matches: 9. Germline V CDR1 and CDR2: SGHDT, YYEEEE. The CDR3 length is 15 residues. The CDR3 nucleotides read TGTGCCAGCAGCCCTACCGGGACAGGGCGGTATGGCTACACCTTC. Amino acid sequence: CASSPTGTGRYGYTF.

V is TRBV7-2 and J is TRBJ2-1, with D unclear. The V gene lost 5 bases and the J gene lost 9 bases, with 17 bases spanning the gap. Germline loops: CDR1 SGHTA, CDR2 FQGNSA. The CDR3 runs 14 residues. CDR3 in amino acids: CASSPYPEVGEQFF. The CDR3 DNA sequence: TGTGCCAGCAGCCCCTACCCAGAAGTCGGTGAGCAGTTCTTC. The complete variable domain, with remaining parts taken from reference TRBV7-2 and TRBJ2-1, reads GAGVSQSPSNKVTEKGKDVELRCDPISGHTALYWYRQSLGQGLEFLIYFQGNSAPDKSGLPSDRFSAERTGGSVSTLTIQRTQQEDSAVYLCASSPYPEVGEQFFGPGTRLTVL.

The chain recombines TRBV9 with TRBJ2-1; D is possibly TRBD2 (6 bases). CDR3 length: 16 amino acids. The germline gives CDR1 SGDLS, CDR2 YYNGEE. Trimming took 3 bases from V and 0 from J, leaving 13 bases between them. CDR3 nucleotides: TGTGCCAGCAGCGCTGGCGGGGCCAGCTCCTACAATGAGCAGTTCTTC. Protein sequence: CASSAGGASSYNEQFF.

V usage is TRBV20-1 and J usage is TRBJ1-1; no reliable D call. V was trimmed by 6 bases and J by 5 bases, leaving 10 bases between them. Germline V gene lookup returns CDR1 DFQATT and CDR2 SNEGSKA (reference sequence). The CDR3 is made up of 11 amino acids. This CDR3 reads CSAQRATEAFF. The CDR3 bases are TGCAGTGCCCAGAGGGCGACTGAAGCTTTCTTT.

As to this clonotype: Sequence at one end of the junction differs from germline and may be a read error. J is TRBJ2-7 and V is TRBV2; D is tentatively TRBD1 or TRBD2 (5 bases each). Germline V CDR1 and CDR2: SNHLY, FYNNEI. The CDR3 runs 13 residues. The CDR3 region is CASSDPGPSPGGF. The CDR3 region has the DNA TGTGCCAGCAGTGACCCCGGTCCGAGCCCTGGGGGCTTC.

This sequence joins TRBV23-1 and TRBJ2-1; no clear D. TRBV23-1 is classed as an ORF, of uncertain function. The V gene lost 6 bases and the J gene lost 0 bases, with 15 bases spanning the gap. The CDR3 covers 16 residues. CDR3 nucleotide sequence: TGCGCCAGCAGCCCAGGCCGCATGAGCTCCTACAATGAGCAGTTCTTC. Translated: CASSPGRMSSYNEQFF.

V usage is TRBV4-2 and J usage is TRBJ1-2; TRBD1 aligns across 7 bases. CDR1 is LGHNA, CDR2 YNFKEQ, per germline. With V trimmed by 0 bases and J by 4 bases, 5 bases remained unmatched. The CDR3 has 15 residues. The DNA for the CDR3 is TGTGCCAGCAGCCAAGACCCGGGACAGCCCTATGGCTACACCTTC. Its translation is CASSQDPGQPYGYTF.

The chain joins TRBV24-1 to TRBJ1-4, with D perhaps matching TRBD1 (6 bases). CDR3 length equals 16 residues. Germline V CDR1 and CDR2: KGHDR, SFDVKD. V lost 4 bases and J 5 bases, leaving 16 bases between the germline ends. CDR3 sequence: CATSEPGQFANEKLFF. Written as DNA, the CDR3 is TGTGCCACCAGTGAGCCAGGACAGTTCGCAAATGAAAAACTGTTTTTT.

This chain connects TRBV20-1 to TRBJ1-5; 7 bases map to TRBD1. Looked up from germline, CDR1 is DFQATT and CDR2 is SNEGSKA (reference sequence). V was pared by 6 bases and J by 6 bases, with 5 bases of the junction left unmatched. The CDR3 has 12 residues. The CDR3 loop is CSAHRGGQPQHF. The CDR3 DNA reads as TGCAGTGCCCACAGGGGCGGTCAGCCCCAGCATTTT.

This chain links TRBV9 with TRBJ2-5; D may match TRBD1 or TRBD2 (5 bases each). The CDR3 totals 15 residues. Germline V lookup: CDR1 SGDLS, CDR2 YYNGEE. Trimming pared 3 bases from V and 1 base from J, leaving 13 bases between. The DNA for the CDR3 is TGTGCCAGCAGCGGCCGGGACCGATTCCAAGAGACCCAGTACTTC. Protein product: CASSGRDRFQETQYF.

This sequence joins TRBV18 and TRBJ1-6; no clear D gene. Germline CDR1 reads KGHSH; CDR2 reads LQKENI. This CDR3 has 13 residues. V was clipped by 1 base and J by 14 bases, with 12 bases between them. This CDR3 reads CASSPRGDGALHF. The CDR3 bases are TGTGCCAGCTCACCACGAGGAGATGGGGCCCTCCACTTT.